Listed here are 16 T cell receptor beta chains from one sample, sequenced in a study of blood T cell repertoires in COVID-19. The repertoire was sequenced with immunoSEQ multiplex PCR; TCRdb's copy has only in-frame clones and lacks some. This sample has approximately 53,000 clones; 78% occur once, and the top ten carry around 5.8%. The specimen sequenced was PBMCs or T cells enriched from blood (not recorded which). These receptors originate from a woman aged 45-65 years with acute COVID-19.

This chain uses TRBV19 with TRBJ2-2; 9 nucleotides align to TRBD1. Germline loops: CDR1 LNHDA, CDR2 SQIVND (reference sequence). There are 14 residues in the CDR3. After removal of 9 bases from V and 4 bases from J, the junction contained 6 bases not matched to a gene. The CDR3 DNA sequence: TGTGCCAGCACCGACAGGGGGACCACCGGGGAGCTGTTTTTT. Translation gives CASTDRGTTGELFF.

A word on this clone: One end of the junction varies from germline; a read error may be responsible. In DNA, the CDR3 is TGTGCCAGCAGCTTGACCCTCTACGAGGAGTACTTC. Its protein is CASSLTLYEEYF. The V gene is TRBV11-2, the J gene TRBJ2-7; D ambiguous. CDR1 and CDR2 from the germline V gene are SGHAT and FQNNGV. The CDR3 has 12 residues.

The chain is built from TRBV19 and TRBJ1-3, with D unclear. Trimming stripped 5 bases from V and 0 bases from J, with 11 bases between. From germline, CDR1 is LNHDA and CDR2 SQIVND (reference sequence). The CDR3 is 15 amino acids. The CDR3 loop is CASSSGRLSGNTIYF. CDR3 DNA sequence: TGTGCCAGTAGTTCCGGCCGACTCTCTGGAAACACCATATATTTT.

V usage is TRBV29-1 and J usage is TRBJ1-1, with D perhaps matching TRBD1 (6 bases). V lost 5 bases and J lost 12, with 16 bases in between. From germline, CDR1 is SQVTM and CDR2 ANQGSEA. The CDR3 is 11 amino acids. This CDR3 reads CSVPRGVVSFF. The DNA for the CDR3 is TGCAGCGTTCCCAGGGGAGTGGTGTCTTTCTTT.

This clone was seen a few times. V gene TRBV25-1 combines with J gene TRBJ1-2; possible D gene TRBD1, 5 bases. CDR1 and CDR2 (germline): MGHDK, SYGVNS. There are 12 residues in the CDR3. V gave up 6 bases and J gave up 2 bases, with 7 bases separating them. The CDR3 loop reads CASRTENYGYTF. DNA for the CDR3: TGTGCCAGCAGGACAGAGAACTATGGCTACACCTTC.

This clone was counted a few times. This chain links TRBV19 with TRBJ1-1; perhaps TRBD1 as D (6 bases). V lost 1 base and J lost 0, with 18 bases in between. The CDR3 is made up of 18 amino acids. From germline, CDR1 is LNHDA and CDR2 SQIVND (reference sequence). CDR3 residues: CASSIVRGGRRMNTEAFF. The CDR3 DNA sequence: TGTGCCAGTAGTATAGTACGGGGGGGCAGGAGAATGAACACTGAAGCTTTCTTT.

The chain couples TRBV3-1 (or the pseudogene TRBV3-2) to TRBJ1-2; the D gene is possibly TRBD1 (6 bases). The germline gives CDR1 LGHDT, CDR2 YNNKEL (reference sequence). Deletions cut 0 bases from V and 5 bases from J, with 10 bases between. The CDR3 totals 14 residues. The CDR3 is CASSQEGQFYGYTF. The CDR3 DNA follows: TGTGCCAGCAGCCAAGAAGGACAGTTTTATGGCTACACCTTC.

The CDR3 here is CASSRQQGGTDTQYF. The CDR3 nucleotides are TGTGCCAGCAGTCGCCAGCAGGGAGGGACAGATACGCAGTATTTT. The V gene is TRBV2, the J gene TRBJ2-3; 7 nucleotides match TRBD2. The CDR3 runs to 15 residues. The V gene end was trimmed by 5 bases and the J gene end by 3 bases; junction bases not matched to a gene: 8. Germline values: CDR1 SNHLY, CDR2 FYNNEI.

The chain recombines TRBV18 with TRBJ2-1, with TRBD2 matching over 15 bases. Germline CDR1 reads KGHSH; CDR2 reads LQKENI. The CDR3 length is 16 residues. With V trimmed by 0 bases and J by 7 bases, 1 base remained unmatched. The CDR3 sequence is CASSPPGLAGGNEQFF. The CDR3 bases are TGTGCCAGCTCACCACCGGGACTAGCGGGGGGTAATGAGCAGTTCTTC.

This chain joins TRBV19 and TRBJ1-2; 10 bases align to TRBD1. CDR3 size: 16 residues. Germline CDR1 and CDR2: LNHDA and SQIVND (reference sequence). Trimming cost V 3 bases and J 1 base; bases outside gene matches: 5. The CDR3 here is CASSIPGTGVNYGYTF. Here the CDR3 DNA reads TGTGCCAGTAGTATCCCCGGGACAGGGGTTAACTATGGCTACACCTTC.

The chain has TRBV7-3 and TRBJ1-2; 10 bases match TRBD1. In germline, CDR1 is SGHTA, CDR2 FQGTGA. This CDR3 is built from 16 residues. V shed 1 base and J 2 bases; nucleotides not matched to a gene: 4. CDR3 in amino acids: CASSLNPGQGNYGYTF. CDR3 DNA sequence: TGTGCCAGCAGCTTAAACCCGGGACAGGGGAACTATGGCTACACCTTC. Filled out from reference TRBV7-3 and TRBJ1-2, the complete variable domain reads GAGVSQTPSNKVTEKGKYVELRCDPISGHTALYWYRQSLGQGPEFLIYFQGTGAADDSGLPNDRFFAVRPEGSVSTLKIQRTERGDSAVYLCASSLNPGQGNYGYTFGSGTRLTVV.

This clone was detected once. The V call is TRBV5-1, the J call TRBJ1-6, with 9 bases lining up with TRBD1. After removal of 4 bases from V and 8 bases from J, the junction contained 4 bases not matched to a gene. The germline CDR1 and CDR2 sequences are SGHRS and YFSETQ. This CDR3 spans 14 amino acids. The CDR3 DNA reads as TGCGCCAGCAGCCCGGGACAGGGAGATTCACCCCTCCACTTT. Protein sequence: CASSPGQGDSPLHF.

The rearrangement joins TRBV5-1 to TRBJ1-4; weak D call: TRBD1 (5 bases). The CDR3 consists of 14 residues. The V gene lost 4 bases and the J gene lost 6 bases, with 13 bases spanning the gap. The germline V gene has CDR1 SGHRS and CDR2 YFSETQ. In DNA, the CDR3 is TGCGCCAGCAGCCCCGGGGCGGGGGATGAAAAACTGTTTTTT. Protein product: CASSPGAGDEKLFF.

CDR3 region: CASSSDRGYQPQHF. The CDR3 nucleotides are TGTGCCAGCAGTTCGGACAGGGGGTATCAGCCCCAGCATTTT. The V and J genes are TRBV28 and TRBJ1-5, with 10 positions matching TRBD1. This CDR3 spans 14 amino acids. V was pared by 4 bases and J by 5 bases, with 2 bases of the junction left unmatched. Germline CDR1 is MDHEN and CDR2 is SYDVKM.

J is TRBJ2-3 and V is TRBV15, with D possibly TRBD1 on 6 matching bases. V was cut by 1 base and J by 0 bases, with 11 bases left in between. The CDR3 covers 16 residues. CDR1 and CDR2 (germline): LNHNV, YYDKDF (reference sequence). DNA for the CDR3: TGTGCCACCAGCAGAGGGGGGCGGTTTAGCACAGATACGCAGTATTTT. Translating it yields CATSRGGRFSTDTQYF.

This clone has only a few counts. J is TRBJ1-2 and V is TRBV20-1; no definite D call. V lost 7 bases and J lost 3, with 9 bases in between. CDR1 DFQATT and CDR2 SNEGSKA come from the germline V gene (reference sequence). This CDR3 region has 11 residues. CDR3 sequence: CSGLVYYGYTF. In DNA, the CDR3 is TGCAGTGGTTTAGTCTACTATGGCTACACCTTC.